This entry lists 27 T cell receptor beta chains sequenced from one sample in a study of CD4 T cells in relation to SARS-CoV-2 and coronaviruses. Before the COVID-19 pandemic, during about 2011-2019, CD4+ T cells were taken from unexposed donors. The cells were cultured for under twelve days before CD4+ T cells were isolated. Repertoires were generated with immunoSEQ multiplex PCR, while TCRdb's copy carries only in-frame clones and drops some. The repertoire has about 26,000 clones, just under 75% of them found once; the top ten carry about a fifth. Their antigens are not known. Sequencing used CD4+ T cells from PBMCs, cultured in vitro. These receptors originate from a human donor in good health.

The J gene is TRBJ2-7, the V gene TRBV7-9; the D is unclear. This CDR3 has 14 residues. CDR1 and CDR2 (germline): SEHNR, FQNEAQ (reference sequence). Trimming shortened V by 5 bases and J by 2 bases, and 13 bases separated the two germline ends. The CDR3 here is CASSPHLGTYEQYF. The CDR3 DNA sequence: TGTGCCAGCAGCCCCCACCTGGGGACCTACGAGCAGTACTTC.

In its sample, this clone was seen once. The chain carries TRBV19 and TRBJ2-5, with D tentatively TRBD1 or TRBD2 (5 bases each). Germline CDR1 reads LNHDA; CDR2 reads SQIVND (reference sequence). The CDR3 contains 15 residues. The V end was cut by 5 bases, the J end by 5 bases, with 18 bases between. The CDR3, as DNA: TGTGCCAGTAGTCACCCGGGACCAAGAGCGGAGACCCAGTACTTC. This translates into CASSHPGPRAETQYF.

The V and J genes are TRBV27 and TRBJ2-3; D remains ambiguous. CDR1 MNHEY and CDR2 SMNVEV come from the germline V gene (reference sequence). V was pared by 8 bases and J by 1 base, with 13 bases between. The CDR3 totals 14 residues. As DNA, the CDR3 is TGTGCCAGCCTTGACCTAAGCGGCACAGATACGCAGTATTTT. Translated: CASLDLSGTDTQYF.

This clone was counted a single time. This chain uses TRBV7-2 with TRBJ2-2, with D hard to call. Trimming took off 5 bases at V and 6 bases at J, with 13 bases between the two ends. The CDR3 has 14 residues. Germline CDR1 and CDR2: SGHTA and FQGNSA. CDR3 residues: CASSPEWSAGELFF. CDR3 DNA: TGTGCCAGCAGCCCCGAATGGAGCGCCGGGGAGCTGTTTTTT.

This chain joins TRBV21-1 and TRBJ2-1; TRBD2, the table's D call, lacks a check against the DNA. TRBV21-1 is annotated as a pseudogene. This CDR3 contains 16 residues. For the CDR3, the DNA is TGTGCCAGCAGTATAAGCGGGGAGAGCTCCTACAATGAGCAGTTCTTC. Translation gives CASSISGESSYNEQFF.

This chain connects TRBV19 to TRBJ1-4; no clear D. The CDR3 is 13 amino acids. Per germline, CDR1 LNHDA and CDR2 SQIVND (reference sequence). V dropped 7 bases and J dropped 6 bases, with 12 bases sitting between them. In DNA, the CDR3 is TGTGCCAGTATTGGGAGGCGGGATGAAAAACTGTTTTTT. It codes for CASIGRRDEKLFF.

This chain joins TRBV6-2 or TRBV6-3 and TRBJ1-4; D is ambiguous. Germline values: CDR1 MNHEY, CDR2 SVGEGT. The length of the CDR3 is 15 residues. With 3 bases removed from V and 0 bases from J, the gap between germline ends came to 8 bases. CDR3 coding DNA: TGTGCCAGCAGTTATGGACGAGCAACTAATGAAAAACTGTTTTTT. Translating gives CASSYGRATNEKLFF.

This chain joins TRBV28 and TRBJ2-7; a weak D match, TRBD2 (5 bases). Germline V CDR1 and CDR2: MDHEN, SYDVKM. This CDR3 is 15 amino acids long. V lost 7 bases to trimming and J lost 4 bases, with 20 bases between them. This chain's CDR3 is CASTLVRGMRYEQYF. The CDR3 DNA reads TGTGCCAGCACCCTAGTCCGGGGAATGCGGTACGAGCAGTACTTC.

The chain carries TRBV9 and TRBJ2-7; 7 nucleotides line up with TRBD2. CDR1 and CDR2 (germline): SGDLS, YYNGEE. Unmatched junction bases numbered 10, after V lost 3 bases and J lost 7 bases. This CDR3 has 14 amino acids. The CDR3, as DNA: TGTGCCAGCAGCGGACGGACTAGTCCCGGAGAGCAGTACTTC. Translating it yields CASSGRTSPGEQYF.

Concerning this clone itself: Relative to the germline gene, one junction end is altered; a read error may explain this. The rearrangement uses TRBV9 and TRBJ2-3; TRBD1 is a possible D gene (7 bases). Germline V gene data show CDR1 as SGDLS and CDR2 as YYNGEE. The CDR3 loop spans 15 amino acids. CDR3 loop: CASSVVAGGSDTQYF. CDR3 in DNA: TGTGCCAGCAGCGTAGTCGCAGGGGGGTCAGATACACAGTATTTT.

This clone has only one observation. The chain uses TRBV7-7 and TRBJ2-5, with TRBD1 as a possible D gene (5 bases). The V gene lost 5 bases and the J gene lost 0 bases, with 13 bases spanning the gap. Per germline, CDR1 SSHAT and CDR2 FNYEAQ (reference sequence). The CDR3 runs to 15 residues. This chain's CDR3 is CASSRMGRDQETQYF. The DNA for the CDR3 is TGTGCCAGCAGCCGGATGGGCAGGGACCAAGAGACCCAGTACTTC.

The chain uses TRBV7-2 and TRBJ1-2, with D perhaps matching TRBD1 (5 bases). Germline CDR1 and CDR2: SGHTA and FQGNSA. The CDR3 runs 13 residues. Between the trimmed V and J ends, which lost 6 bases and 6 bases, there was a span of 14 bases. The CDR3 protein is CASSVVGRDGYTF. As DNA, the CDR3 is TGTGCCAGCAGTGTAGTGGGACGGGATGGCTACACCTTC.

This clone was seen a few times. V usage is TRBV5-1 and J usage is TRBJ2-2, with D tentatively TRBD1 (5 bases). The CDR3 contains 15 residues. V lost 4 bases, J lost 5 bases, and 15 bases lay in between. The germline V gene has CDR1 SGHRS and CDR2 YFSETQ. CDR3 DNA: TGCGCCAGCAGCCCAGGGATCAGGGTTACCGGGGAGCTGTTTTTT. As protein: CASSPGIRVTGELFF. Filled out from reference TRBV5-1 and TRBJ2-2, the complete variable domain reads KAGVTQTPRYLIKTRGQQVTLSCSPISGHRSVSWYQQTPGQGLQFLFEYFSETQRNKGNFPGRFSGRQFSNSRSEMNVSTLELGDSALYLCASSPGIRVTGELFFGEGSRLTVL.

The chain is built from TRBV19 and TRBJ1-5; possible D gene TRBD1, 5 bases. Germline-derived CDR1 and CDR2 are LNHDA and SQIVND (reference sequence). CDR3 size: 16 residues. Trimming removed 4 bases from V and 0 bases from J, with 13 bases in between. This CDR3 is CASSNPGFYSNQPQHF. The CDR3 region has the DNA TGTGCCAGTAGTAACCCAGGGTTTTATAGCAATCAGCCCCAGCATTTT.

This chain joins TRBV5-1 and TRBJ1-2; 7 nucleotides line up with TRBD1. The CDR3 loop spans 16 amino acids. Germline values: CDR1 SGHRS, CDR2 YFSETQ. Trimming removed 0 bases from V and 0 bases from J; junction bases left unmatched: 5. The CDR3 loop reads CASSLGGDRSNYGYTF. The CDR3 region has the DNA TGCGCCAGCAGCTTGGGGGGGGACAGATCTAACTATGGCTACACCTTC.

The CDR3 DNA is TGTGCCTGGAGACGGGACACTGAAGCTTTCTTT. Protein sequence: CAWRRDTEAFF. The chain employs TRBV30 and TRBJ1-1, with unresolved D. V lost 3 bases and J 3 bases, leaving 5 bases between the germline ends. Germline values: CDR1 GTSNPN, CDR2 SVGIG (reference sequence). CDR3 size: 11 residues.

The genes are TRBV5-8 and TRBJ1-1; possibly TRBD1 for D (5 bases). This CDR3 has 14 residues. The V gene's germline CDR1 is SGHTS and CDR2 YDEGEE. V gave up 3 bases and J gave up 1 base, with 10 bases separating them. Written as DNA, the CDR3 is TGTGCCAGCAGCTGGGGAGGGACGAACACTGAAGCTTTCTTT. It encodes CASSWGGTNTEAFF.

A single count supports this clone. V gene TRBV6-5 combines with J gene TRBJ2-7; 7 positions match TRBD2. The CDR3 runs 12 residues. Per germline, CDR1 MNHEY and CDR2 SVGAGI. The V and J ends lost 6 bases and 7 bases, in that order; junction bases with no gene match: 6. The CDR3 region has the DNA TGTGCCAGCAGGACGCCGCGGGGGGAGCAGTACTTC. Protein product: CASRTPRGEQYF.

This chain joins TRBV4-1 and TRBJ1-5; TRBD1 is a possible D gene (5 bases). V was trimmed by 3 bases and J by 6 bases, leaving 24 bases between them. Per the germline V gene, CDR1 is MGHRA and CDR2 is YSYEKL. The CDR3 is 18 residues long. The DNA for the CDR3 is TGCGCCAGCAGCCACCCAGGAGGCACTGGGGCATCTGTTCAGCCCCAGCATTTT. Translating it yields CASSHPGGTGASVQPQHF.

V usage is TRBV11-2 and J usage is TRBJ1-4; TRBD1 agrees at 7 bases. Germline V lookup: CDR1 SGHAT, CDR2 FQNNGV. V trimming: 5 bases; J trimming: 0 bases; junction bases outside the gene matches: 9. This CDR3 has 17 residues. The CDR3 DNA is TGTGCCAGCAGCGCCCTGACAGGGAGGACAACTAATGAAAAACTGTTTTTT. Translation: CASSALTGRTTNEKLFF.

The chain uses TRBV23-1 and TRBJ2-3, with 10 bases aligning to TRBD2. TRBV23-1 carries the ORF label, with uncertain function. After removal of 6 bases from V and 4 bases from J, the junction contained 7 bases not matched to a gene. This CDR3 has 15 amino acids. CDR3: CASRLSGRGADTQYF. The CDR3 DNA is TGCGCCAGCAGACTGAGCGGGAGGGGCGCAGATACGCAGTATTTT.

The chain couples TRBV19 to TRBJ1-2, with 9 bases identical to TRBD1. The germline gives CDR1 LNHDA, CDR2 SQIVND (reference sequence). The CDR3 runs 16 residues. The ends lost 7 bases at V and 1 base at J; junction bases unmatched: 10. Here the CDR3 reads CASTPRGQGGNYGYTF. CDR3 sequence (DNA): TGTGCCAGTACCCCCCGGGGACAGGGTGGTAACTATGGCTACACCTTC.

In nucleotides, the CDR3 is TGCGCCAGCAGCTTGGAGGGGGGCCGGAATGAGCAGTTCTTC. Translated: CASSLEGGRNEQFF. The chain links TRBV5-1 to TRBJ2-1; either TRBD1 or TRBD2 may fit D (6 bases each). The CDR3 runs to 14 residues. The V gene lost 0 bases and the J gene lost 7 bases, with 11 bases spanning the gap. CDR1 and CDR2 (germline): SGHRS, YFSETQ.

This chain uses TRBV4-3 with TRBJ1-1, with TRBD1 as a possible D gene (5 bases). The germline V and J ends were trimmed by 3 bases and 5 bases, with 10 bases remaining between them. The germline V gene encodes CDR1 LGHNA and CDR2 YSLEER. The CDR3 is 13 amino acids. CDR3 amino acids: CASSHLGGTEAFF. In DNA form, the CDR3 reads TGCGCCAGCAGCCATCTGGGGGGGACTGAAGCTTTCTTT.

This clone was found once. V is TRBV19 and J is TRBJ2-1; the match to TRBD2 covers 15 bases. Germline V CDR1 and CDR2: LNHDA, SQIVND (reference sequence). The V segment lost 3 bases and the J segment 9 bases; nucleotides outside the gene matches: 6. The CDR3 loop spans 16 amino acids. The CDR3 nucleotides are TGTGCCAGTAGTATCTCCGGACTAGCGGGAGGGCTTGAGCAGTTCTTC. Protein: CASSISGLAGGLEQFF.

The J gene is TRBJ2-7, the V gene TRBV5-1, with unresolved D. With 4 bases removed from V and 5 bases from J, the gap between germline ends came to 10 bases. The CDR3 has 12 amino acids. The germline V gene has CDR1 SGHRS and CDR2 YFSETQ. The CDR3 spells CASSVTRNEQYF. Written as DNA, the CDR3 is TGCGCCAGCAGCGTCACTCGGAACGAGCAGTACTTC.

The gene calls are TRBV4-1 and TRBJ2-5; tentatively, D is TRBD2 (6 bases). CDR1 is MGHRA and CDR2 is YSYEKL in the germline V gene. The V end lost 0 bases, the J end lost 5 bases, and 13 bases lay between the germline ends. The CDR3 is 15 residues long. CDR3 nucleotides: TGCGCCAGCAGCCAAGAAGGTTGGACTACGGAGACCCAGTACTTC. Translated: CASSQEGWTTETQYF.